The 7 T cell receptor beta chains presented below share a single source sample, sequenced in a study of blood T cell repertoires in COVID-19. The table came from immunoSEQ multiplex PCR; TCRdb's copy has only in-frame clones and leaves some out. The sample carries approximately 15,000 clones, 65% to 85% recorded once. The sample consisted of peripheral blood. The receptors here all came from a human donor in a cohort sampled during active COVID-19.

This clone was counted between two and nine times. The J gene is TRBJ2-1, the V gene TRBV2; D is possibly TRBD1 (6 bases). The CDR3 runs 14 residues. Trimming pared 2 bases from V and 8 bases from J, leaving 13 bases between. Germline assignment: CDR1 SNHLY and CDR2 FYNNEI. CDR3 DNA: TGTGCCAGCAGTGAACCACAGGGAGAAGATGAGCAGTTCTTC. Its translation is CASSEPQGEDEQFF.

The chain carries TRBV9 and TRBJ1-2; maybe TRBD1 (5 bases). V was clipped by 0 bases and J by 7 bases, with 7 bases between them. Germline V gene data show CDR1 as SGDLS and CDR2 as YYNGEE. There are 12 residues in the CDR3. The CDR3 nucleotides are TGTGCCAGCAGCGTAGGGACAACTGGCTACACCTTC. Its translation is CASSVGTTGYTF.

This clone was counted a few times. V usage is TRBV30 and J usage is TRBJ2-7, with 8 bases matching TRBD2. CDR1 is GTSNPN and CDR2 is SVGIG in the germline V gene (reference sequence). The junction had 7 bases not matched to a gene; V was cut back by 4 bases and J by 5 bases. The CDR3 extends over 13 amino acids. CDR3 sequence: CAWMKTGGHEQYF. DNA for the CDR3: TGTGCCTGGATGAAAACGGGAGGGCACGAGCAGTACTTC. Full variable domain (rest looked up from reference TRBV30 and TRBJ2-7): SQTIHQWPATLVQPVGSPLSLECTVEGTSNPNLYWYRQAAGRGLQLLFYSVGIGQISSEVPQNLSASRPQDRQFILSSKKLLLSDSGFYLCAWMKTGGHEQYFGPGTRLTVT.

This sequence joins TRBV7-8 and TRBJ2-7, with 13 nucleotides matching TRBD2. V was clipped by 5 bases and J by 4 bases; unmatched bases: 5. Germline V gene data show CDR1 as SGHVS and CDR2 as FQNEAQ. The CDR3 is made up of 15 amino acids. CDR3 in amino acids: CASSAGLAGEYEQYF. In DNA, the CDR3 is TGTGCCAGCAGCGCCGGACTAGCGGGAGAGTACGAGCAGTACTTC.

The gene calls are TRBV7-3 and TRBJ2-3; D might be TRBD1 (5 bases). V dropped 0 bases and J dropped 4 bases, with 8 bases sitting between them. The CDR3 covers 14 residues. Germline V gives CDR1 SGHTA, CDR2 FQGTGA. DNA of the CDR3: TGTGCCAGCAGCTTAACGGGGCACGCAGATACGCAGTATTTT. Amino acids: CASSLTGHADTQYF.

This sequence joins TRBV29-1 and TRBJ2-3; 9 nucleotides agree with TRBD2. The CDR3 extends over 11 amino acids. Germline lookup yields CDR1 SQVTM and CDR2 ANQGSEA. V shed 4 bases, J shed 13 bases, and the junction held 6 bases outside the gene matches. The CDR3 nucleotides read TGCAGCGTTGGGACTAGCGCGGTCGAGTATTTT. Protein product: CSVGTSAVEYF.

The rearrangement links TRBV7-6 to TRBJ2-1, with D possibly being TRBD2 (6 bases). V gave up 3 bases and J gave up 4 bases, with 13 bases separating them. The CDR3 extends over 15 amino acids. The germline V gene has CDR1 SGHVS and CDR2 FNYEAQ. CDR3 in amino acids: CASSFSRGSYNEQFF. The CDR3 DNA reads TGTGCCAGCAGCTTTTCGCGGGGTAGTTACAATGAGCAGTTCTTC.